This T cell receptor beta chain originates from a study of blood T cell repertoires in COVID-19 (dated by TCRdb to about 2020). Context from the whole study: Collaborator samples came from the United States, Italy and Spain and covered acute and convalescent phases of COVID-19. The repertoires were made available in a free public database intended to serve as a resource for research on the immune response to SARS-CoV-2. Deeply sampled blood TCRbeta repertoires from subjects exposed to, actively infected with, or recovered from COVID-19 were included in the dataset. HLA class I and class II types, where available, came from metadata supplied by the sample provider rather than from assay-based typing. Nearly every sample came with metadata listing a de-identified subject ID, COVID-19 status, age in years and sex. Samples came from the ongoing ImmuneRACE study (first 160 participants) plus 1,254 subjects from 6 global collaborators. The prospective study material was composed of cDNA or gDNA derived from T cells, B-cell-depleted T cells, or PBMCs. On the study overall, not on this receptor specifically: The quantity of clinical and demographic metadata differed by source and by participant and was supplied without curation.

For this clone: The antigen it recognizes is unknown. Within one base of it there is no much larger clone, and no base qualities were kept.

The immunoSEQ Assay, a bias-controlled multiplex PCR, was used to amplify TCRbeta CDR3 regions from genomic DNA. The authors processed their data as follows. Nucleated cell counts per sample were estimated from amplification of reference gene primers within the assay. To quantify the absolute abundance of each unique TCRbeta CDR3 rearrangement, sequence reads were collapsed and filtered. For each sample, productive Simpson clonality was calculated as the square root of Simpson's diversity index across productive rearrangements. TCRdb carries this immuneACCESS record with in-frame sequences only. Its versions omit some clonotypes, under half of them owing to an unresolved V gene in the studies checked, with the rest unexplained. V, J and clone size are those of that table, while D and trimming were read from the DNA. The sample table contains 160,000 or so clones; only one count was recorded for more than 80% of them. The ten largest clones capture less than 2% of the sample.

One collaborating source in Seattle enrolled patients while the patients were actively infected and followed the patients over time throughout the course of disease. Whole blood was collected in K2EDTA tubes by collaborating institutions according to the institutions' own protocols. Collaborator samples were shipped for TCRbeta analysis as frozen whole blood, isolated PBMCs, or DNA extracted from either sample type. V is clipped by 0 bases and J by 2 bases, and the sequence between their germline boundaries is 14 bases long. The germline V gene encodes CDR1 SGHKS and CDR2 YYEKEE (reference sequence). From its cysteine to its phenylalanine, the CDR3 spans 16 amino acids. CDR3 DNA only is kept here, 48 bases in frame from base 1.

The TCR was taken from a woman aged 55-70 years with COVID-19, enrolled during active disease. Sequencing was carried out using peripheral blood. The V and J genes are TRBV5-5 and TRBJ1-2, with TRBD1 perhaps the D gene, on 5 matching bases. The CDR3 amino acid sequence is: CASSLAVGTSNYGYTF. The sequenced DNA: TGTGCCAGCAGCTTGGCCGTGGGGACTTCAAACTATGGCTACACCTTC.